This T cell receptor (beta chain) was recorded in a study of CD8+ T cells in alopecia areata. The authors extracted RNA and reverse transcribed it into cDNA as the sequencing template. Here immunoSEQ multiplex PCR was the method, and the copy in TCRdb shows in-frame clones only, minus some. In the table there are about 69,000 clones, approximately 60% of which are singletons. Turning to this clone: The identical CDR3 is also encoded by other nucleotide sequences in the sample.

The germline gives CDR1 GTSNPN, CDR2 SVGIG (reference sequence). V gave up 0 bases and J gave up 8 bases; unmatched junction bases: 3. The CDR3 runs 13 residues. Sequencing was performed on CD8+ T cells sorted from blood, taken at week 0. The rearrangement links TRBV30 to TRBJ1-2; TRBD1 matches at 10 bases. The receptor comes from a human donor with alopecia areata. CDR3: CAWSVGTGDGYTF. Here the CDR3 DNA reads TGTGCCTGGAGTGTAGGGACAGGGGACGGCTACACCTTC.